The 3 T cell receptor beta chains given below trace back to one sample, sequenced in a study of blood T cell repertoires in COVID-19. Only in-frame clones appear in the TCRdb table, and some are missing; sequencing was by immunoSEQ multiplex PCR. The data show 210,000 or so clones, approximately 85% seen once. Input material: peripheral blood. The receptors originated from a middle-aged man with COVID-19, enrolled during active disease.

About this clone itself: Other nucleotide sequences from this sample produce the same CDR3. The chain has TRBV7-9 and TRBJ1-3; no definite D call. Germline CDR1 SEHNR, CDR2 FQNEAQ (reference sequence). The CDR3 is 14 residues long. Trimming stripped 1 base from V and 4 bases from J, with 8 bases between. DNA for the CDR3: TGTGCCAGCAGCTTAGTAGTTACCGGAAACACCATATATTTT. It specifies CASSLVVTGNTIYF.

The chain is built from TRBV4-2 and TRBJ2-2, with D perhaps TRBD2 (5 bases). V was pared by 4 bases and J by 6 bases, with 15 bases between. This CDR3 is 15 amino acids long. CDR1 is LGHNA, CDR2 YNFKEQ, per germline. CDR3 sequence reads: CASSPLGGEAGELFF. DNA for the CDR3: TGTGCCAGCAGCCCCCTTGGAGGTGAGGCCGGGGAGCTGTTTTTT.

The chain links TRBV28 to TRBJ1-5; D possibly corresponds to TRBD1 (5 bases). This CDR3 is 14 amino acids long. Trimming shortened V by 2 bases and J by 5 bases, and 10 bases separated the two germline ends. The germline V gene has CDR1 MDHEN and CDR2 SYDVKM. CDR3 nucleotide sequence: TGTGCCAGCAGTTTAGCAGGGCTGGATCAGCCCCAGCATTTT. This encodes CASSLAGLDQPQHF. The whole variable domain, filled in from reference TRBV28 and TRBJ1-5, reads DVKVTQSSRYLVKRTGEKVFLECVQDMDHENMFWYRQDPGLGLRLIYFSYDVKMKEKGDIPEGYSVSREKKERFSLILESASTNQTSMYLCASSLAGLDQPQHFGDGTRLSIL.